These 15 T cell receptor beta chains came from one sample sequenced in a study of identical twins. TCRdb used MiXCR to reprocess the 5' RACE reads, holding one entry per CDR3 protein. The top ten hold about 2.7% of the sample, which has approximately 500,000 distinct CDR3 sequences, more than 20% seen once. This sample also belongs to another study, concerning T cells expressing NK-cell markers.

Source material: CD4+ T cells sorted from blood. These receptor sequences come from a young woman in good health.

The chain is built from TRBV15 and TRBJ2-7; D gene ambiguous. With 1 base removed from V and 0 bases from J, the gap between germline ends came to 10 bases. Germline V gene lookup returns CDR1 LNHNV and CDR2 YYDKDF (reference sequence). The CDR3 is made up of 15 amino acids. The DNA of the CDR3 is TGTGCCACCAGCAGAGGTACCGGATACTCCTACGAGCAGTACTTC. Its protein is CATSRGTGYSYEQYF.

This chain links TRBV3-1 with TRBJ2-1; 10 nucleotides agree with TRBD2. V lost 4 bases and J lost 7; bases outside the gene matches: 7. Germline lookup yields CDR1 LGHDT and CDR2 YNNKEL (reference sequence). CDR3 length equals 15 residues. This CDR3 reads CASSLAAGGPNEQFF. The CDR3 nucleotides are TGTGCCAGCAGCCTCGCAGCGGGGGGGCCGAATGAGCAGTTCTTC.

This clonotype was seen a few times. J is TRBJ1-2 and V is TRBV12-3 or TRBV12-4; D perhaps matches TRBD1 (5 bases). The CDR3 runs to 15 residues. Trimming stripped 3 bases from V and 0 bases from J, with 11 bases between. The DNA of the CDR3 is TGTGCCAGCAGTTTGTCAGGGATAGCTAACTATGGCTACACCTTC. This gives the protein CASSLSGIANYGYTF.

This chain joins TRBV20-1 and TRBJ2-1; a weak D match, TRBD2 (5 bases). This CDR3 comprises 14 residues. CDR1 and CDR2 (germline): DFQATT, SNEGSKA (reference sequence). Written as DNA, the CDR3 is TGCAGCCAAGTAATGAGGGAGCCGAACAATGAGCAGTTCTTC. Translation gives CSQVMREPNNEQFF.

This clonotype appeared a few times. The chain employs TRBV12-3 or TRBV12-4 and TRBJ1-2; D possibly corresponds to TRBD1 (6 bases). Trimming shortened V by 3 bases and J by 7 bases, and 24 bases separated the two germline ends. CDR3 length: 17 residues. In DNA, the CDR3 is TGTGCCAGCAGTTTCAATACTATATCAACAGGGCGACGTGGCTACACCTTC. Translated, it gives CASSFNTISTGRRGYTF.

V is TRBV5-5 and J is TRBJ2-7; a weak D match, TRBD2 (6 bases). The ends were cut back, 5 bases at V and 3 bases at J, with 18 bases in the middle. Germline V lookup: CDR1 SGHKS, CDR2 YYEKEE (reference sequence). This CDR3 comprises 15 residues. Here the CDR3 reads CASSSGPTSNYEQYF. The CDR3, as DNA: TGTGCCAGCAGTTCTGGTCCCACTAGCAACTACGAGCAGTACTTC.

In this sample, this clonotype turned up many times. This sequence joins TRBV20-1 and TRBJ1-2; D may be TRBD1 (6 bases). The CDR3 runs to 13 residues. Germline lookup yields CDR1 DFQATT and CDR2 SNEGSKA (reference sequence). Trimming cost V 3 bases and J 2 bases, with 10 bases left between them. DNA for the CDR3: TGCAGTGCTAGTTCTGGGGGCAACTATGGCTACACCTTC. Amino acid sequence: CSASSGGNYGYTF.

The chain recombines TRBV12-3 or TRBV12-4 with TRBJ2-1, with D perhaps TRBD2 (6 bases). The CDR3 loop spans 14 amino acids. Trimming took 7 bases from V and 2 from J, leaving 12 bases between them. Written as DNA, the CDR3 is TGTGCCAGCACTTATAGCGGAGCCTACAATGAGCAGTTCTTC. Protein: CASTYSGAYNEQFF.

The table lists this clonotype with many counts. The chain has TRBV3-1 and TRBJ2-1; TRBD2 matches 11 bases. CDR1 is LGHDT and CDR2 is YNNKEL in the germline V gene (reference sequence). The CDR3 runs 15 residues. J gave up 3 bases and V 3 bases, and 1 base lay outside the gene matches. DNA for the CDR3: TGTGCCAGCAGCCAGACTAGCGGGATCTACAATGAGCAGTTCTTC. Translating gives CASSQTSGIYNEQFF.

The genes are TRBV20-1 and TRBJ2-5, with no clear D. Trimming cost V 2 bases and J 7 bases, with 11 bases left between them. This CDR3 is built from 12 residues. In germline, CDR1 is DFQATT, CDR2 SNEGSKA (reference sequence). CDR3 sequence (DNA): TGCAGTGCTAGATCCGAAGCCGCGACCCAGTACTTC. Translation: CSARSEAATQYF.

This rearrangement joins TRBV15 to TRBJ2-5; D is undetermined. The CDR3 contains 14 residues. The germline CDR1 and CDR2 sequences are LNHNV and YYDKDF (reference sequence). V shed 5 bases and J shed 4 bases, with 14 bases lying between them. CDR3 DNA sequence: TGTGCCACCAGCCAAGGACCTAATGGAGAGACCCAGTACTTC. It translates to CATSQGPNGETQYF.

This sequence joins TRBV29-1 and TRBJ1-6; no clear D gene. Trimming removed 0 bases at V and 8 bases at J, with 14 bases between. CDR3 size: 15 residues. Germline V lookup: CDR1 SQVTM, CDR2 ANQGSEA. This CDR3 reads CSVEEEADSDSPLHF. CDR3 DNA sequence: TGCAGCGTTGAAGAAGAGGCAGATTCCGATTCACCCCTCCACTTT. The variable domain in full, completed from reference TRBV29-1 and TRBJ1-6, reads SAVISQKPSRDICQRGTSLTIQCQVDSQVTMMFWYRQQPGQSLTLIATANQGSEATYESGFVIDKFPISRPNLTFSTLTVSNMSPEDSSIYLCSVEEEADSDSPLHFGNGTRLTVT.

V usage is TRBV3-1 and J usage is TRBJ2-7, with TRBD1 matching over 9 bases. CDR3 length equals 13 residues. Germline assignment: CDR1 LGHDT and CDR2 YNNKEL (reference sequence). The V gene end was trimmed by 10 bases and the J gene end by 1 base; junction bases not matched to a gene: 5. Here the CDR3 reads CATLDRGSYEQYF. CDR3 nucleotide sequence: TGTGCCACATTGGACAGGGGATCCTACGAGCAGTACTTC.

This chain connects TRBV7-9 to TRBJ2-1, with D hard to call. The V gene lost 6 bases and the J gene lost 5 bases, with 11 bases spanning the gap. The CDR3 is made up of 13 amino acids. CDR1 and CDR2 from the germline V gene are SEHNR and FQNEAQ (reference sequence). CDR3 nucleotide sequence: TGTGCCAGCAGGCCTCCTCCGGACAATGAGCAGTTCTTC. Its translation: CASRPPPDNEQFF.

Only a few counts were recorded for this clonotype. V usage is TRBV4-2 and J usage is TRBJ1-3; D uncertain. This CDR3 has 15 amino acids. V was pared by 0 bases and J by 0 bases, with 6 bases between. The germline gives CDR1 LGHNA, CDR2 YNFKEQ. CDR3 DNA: TGTGCCAGCAGCCAAGAAGTAGTCTCTGGAAACACCATATATTTT. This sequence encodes CASSQEVVSGNTIYF.